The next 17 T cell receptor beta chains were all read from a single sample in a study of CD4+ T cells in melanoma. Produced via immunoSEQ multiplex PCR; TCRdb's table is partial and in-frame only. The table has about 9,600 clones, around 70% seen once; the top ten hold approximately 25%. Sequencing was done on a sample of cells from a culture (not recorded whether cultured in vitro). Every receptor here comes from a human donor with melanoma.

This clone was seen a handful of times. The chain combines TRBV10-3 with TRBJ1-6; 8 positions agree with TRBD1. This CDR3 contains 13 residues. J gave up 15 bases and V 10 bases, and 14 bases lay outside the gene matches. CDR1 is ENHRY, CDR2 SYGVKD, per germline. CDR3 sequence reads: CATLQGDRMVLHF. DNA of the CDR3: TGTGCCACGCTACAGGGGGATAGGATGGTCCTCCACTTT.

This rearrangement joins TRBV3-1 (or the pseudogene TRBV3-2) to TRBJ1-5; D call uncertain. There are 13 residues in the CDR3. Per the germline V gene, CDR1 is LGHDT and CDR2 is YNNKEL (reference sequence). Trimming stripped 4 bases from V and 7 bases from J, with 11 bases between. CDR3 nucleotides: TGTGCCAGCAGCCCTGGCGGGGAACAGCCCCAGCATTTT. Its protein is CASSPGGEQPQHF.

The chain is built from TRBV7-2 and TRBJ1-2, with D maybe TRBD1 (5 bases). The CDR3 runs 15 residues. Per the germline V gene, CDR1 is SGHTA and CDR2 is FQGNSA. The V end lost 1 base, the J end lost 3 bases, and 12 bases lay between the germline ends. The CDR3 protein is CASSLGSGLDYGYTF. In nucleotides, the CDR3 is TGTGCCAGCAGCTTAGGTTCAGGGTTGGACTATGGCTACACCTTC.

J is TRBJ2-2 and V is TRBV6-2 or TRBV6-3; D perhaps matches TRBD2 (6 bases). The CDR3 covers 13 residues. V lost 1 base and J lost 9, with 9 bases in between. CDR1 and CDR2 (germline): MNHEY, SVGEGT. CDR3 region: CASSYFAGRELFF. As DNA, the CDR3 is TGTGCCAGCAGTTACTTTGCGGGACGGGAGCTGTTTTTT.

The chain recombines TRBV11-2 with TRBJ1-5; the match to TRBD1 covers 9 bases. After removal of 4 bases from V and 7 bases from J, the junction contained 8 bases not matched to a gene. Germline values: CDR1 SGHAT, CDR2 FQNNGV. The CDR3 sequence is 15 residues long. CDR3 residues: CASSSQTGGGQPQHF. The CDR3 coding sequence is TGTGCCAGCAGCTCTCAAACAGGGGGCGGGCAGCCCCAGCATTTT.

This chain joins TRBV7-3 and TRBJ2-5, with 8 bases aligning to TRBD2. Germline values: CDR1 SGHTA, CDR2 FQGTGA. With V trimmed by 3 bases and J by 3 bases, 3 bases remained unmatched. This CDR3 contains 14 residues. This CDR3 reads CASSFAGGEETQYF. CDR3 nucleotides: TGTGCCAGCAGCTTCGCGGGGGGTGAAGAGACCCAGTACTTC.

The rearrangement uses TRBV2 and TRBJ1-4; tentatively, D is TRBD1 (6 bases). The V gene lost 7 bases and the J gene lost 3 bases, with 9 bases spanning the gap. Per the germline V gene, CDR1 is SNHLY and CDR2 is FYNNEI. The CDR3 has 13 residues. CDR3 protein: CASKGEANEKLFF. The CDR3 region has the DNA TGTGCCAGCAAGGGGGAAGCTAATGAAAAACTGTTTTTT.

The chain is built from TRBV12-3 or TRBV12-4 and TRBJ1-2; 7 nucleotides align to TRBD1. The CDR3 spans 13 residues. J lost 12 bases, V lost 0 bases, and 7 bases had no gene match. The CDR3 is CASSLARQGPHTF. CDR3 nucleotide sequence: TGTGCCAGCAGTTTAGCCCGACAGGGTCCACACACCTTC.

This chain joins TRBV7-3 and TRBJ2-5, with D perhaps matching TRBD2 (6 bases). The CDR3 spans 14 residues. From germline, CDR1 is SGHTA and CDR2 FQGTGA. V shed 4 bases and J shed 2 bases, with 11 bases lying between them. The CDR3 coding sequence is TGTGCCAGCAGCTCCTCGACTAGTCAAGAGACCCAGTACTTC. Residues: CASSSSTSQETQYF.

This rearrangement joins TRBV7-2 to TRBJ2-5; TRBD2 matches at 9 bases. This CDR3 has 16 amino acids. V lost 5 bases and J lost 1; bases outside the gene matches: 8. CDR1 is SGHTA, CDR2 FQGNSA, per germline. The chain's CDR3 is CASSTVAGATQETQYF. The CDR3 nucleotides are TGTGCCAGCAGCACAGTAGCGGGGGCCACCCAAGAGACCCAGTACTTC.

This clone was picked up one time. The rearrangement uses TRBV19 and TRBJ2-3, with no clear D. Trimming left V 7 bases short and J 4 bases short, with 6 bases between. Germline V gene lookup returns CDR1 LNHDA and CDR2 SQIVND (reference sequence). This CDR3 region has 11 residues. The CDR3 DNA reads TGTGCCAGTACTTCCGCAGATACGCAGTATTTT. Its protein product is CASTSADTQYF.

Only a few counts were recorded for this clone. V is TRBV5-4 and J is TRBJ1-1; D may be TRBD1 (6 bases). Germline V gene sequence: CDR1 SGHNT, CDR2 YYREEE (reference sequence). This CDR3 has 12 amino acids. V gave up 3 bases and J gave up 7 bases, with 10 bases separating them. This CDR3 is CASSSGTSEAFF. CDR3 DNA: TGTGCCAGCAGCTCAGGGACAAGTGAAGCTTTCTTT.

CDR3 in amino acids: CASPEAATNEKLFF. The CDR3 nucleotides are TGTGCCAGCCCCGAGGCAGCAACTAATGAAAAACTGTTTTTT. The chain employs TRBV21-1 and TRBJ1-4. TRBV21-1 is an annotated pseudogene. This CDR3 has 14 amino acids.

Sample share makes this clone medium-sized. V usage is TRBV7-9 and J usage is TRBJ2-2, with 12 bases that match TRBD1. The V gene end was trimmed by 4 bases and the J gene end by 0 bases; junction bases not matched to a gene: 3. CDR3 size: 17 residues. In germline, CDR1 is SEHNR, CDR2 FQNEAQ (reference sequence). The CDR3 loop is CASSSGTGGANTGELFF. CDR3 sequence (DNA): TGTGCCAGCAGCTCCGGGACAGGGGGCGCGAACACCGGGGAGCTGTTTTTT.

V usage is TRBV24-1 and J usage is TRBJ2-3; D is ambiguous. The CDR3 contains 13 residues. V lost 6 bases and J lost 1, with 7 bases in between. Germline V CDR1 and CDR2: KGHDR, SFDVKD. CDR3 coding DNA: TGTGCCACCAGTCACCCAGGCACAGATACGCAGTATTTT. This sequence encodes CATSHPGTDTQYF.

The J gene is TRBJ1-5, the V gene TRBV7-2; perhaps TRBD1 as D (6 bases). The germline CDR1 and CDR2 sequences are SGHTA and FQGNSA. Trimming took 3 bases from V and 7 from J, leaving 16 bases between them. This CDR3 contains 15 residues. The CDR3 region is CASSLGWGPGQPQHF. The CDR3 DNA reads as TGTGCCAGCAGCTTGGGTTGGGGGCCGGGCCAGCCCCAGCATTTT.

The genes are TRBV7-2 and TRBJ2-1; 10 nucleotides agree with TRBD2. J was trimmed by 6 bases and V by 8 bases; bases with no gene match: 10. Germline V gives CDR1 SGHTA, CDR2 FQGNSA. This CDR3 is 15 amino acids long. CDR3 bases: TGTGCCAGCCCGAAGGGTAGCGGGGGGCGCAATGAGCAGTTCTTC. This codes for CASPKGSGGRNEQFF. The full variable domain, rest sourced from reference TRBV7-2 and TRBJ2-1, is GAGVSQSPSNKVTEKGKDVELRCDPISGHTALYWYRQSLGQGLEFLIYFQGNSAPDKSGLPSDRFSAERTGGSVSTLTIQRTQQEDSAVYLCASPKGSGGRNEQFFGPGTRLTVL.